This TCR beta chain was recovered during a study of T cell responses to AZD1222 COVID-19 vaccine. TCRdb's table, derived via immunoSEQ multiplex PCR, lists solely in-frame clones and lacks some. The sample contains over 130,000 clones, roughly 93% of which appear only once. Germline CDR1 is GTSNPN and CDR2 is SVGIG (reference sequence). The V end lost 3 bases, the J end lost 3 bases, and 9 bases lay between the germline ends. This CDR3 spans 13 amino acids. This clone came up many times. This sequence was found in an adult who received the AZD1222 COVID-19 vaccine. J is TRBJ1-5 and V is TRBV30; D is ambiguous. Sequencing was performed on peripheral blood, taken 28 days after the second AZD1222 dose. The CDR3 loop reads CAWRVGPNQPQHF. The CDR3 coding sequence is TGTGCCTGGAGGGTCGGGCCCAATCAGCCCCAGCATTTT.